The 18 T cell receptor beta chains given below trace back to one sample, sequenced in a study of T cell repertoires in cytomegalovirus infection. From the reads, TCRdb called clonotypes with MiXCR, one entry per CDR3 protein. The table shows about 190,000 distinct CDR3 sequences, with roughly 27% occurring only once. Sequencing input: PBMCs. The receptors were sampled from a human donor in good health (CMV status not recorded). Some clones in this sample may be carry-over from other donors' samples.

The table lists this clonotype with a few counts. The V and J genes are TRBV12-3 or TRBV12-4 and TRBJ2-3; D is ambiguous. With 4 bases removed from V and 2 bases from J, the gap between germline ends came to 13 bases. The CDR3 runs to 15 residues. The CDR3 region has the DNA TGTGCCAGCAGTTCGAGCTGGGTAAACACAGATACGCAGTATTTT. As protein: CASSSSWVNTDTQYF.

CDR3 amino acids: CASRRKDASRGAGGELFF. The CDR3 bases are TGTGCCAGCAGGCGAAAAGACGCCTCGCGGGGGGCGGGCGGGGAGCTGTTTTTT. The chain joins TRBV6-6 to TRBJ2-2, with 8 positions matching TRBD2. Germline lookup yields CDR1 MNHNY and CDR2 SVGAGI (reference sequence). The CDR3 has 18 residues. The junction had 19 bases not matched to a gene; V was cut back by 6 bases and J by 7 bases.

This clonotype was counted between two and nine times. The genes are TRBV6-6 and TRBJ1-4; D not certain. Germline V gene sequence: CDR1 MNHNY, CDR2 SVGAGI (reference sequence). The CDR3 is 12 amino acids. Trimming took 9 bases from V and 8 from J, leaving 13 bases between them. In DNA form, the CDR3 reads TGTGCCAGTAGGTGGGAGGGCGAAAAACTGTTTTTT. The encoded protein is CASRWEGEKLFF.

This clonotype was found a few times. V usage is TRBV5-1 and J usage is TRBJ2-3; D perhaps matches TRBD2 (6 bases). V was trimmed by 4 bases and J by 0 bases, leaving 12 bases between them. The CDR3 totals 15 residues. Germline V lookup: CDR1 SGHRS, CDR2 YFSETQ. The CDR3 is CASSPARESTDTQYF. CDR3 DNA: TGCGCCAGCAGCCCGGCGCGGGAAAGCACAGATACGCAGTATTTT.

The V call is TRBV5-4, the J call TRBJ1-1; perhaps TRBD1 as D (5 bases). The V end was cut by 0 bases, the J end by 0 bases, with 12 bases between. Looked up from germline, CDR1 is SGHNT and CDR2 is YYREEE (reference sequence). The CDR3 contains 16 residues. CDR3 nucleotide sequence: TGTGCCAGCAGCTTGGGGGGCCCAGGGATGAACACTGAAGCTTTCTTT. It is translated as CASSLGGPGMNTEAFF.

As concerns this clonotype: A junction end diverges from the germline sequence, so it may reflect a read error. DNA for the CDR3: TGTGCCAGCAGTTATGAGGGGGGGAATTCACCCCGCCACTTT. Its protein is CASSYEGGNSPRHF. This rearrangement joins TRBV6-5 to TRBJ1-6; TRBD1 is a possible D gene (6 bases). The CDR3 has 14 amino acids. Germline values: CDR1 MNHEY, CDR2 SVGAGI.

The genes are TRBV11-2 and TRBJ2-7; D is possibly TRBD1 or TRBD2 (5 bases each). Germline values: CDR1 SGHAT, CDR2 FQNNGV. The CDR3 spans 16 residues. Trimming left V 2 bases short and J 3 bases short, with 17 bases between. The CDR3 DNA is TGTGCCAGCAGCTTATTTCCCCGGGACGGCTACTACGAGCAGTACTTC. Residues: CASSLFPRDGYYEQYF.

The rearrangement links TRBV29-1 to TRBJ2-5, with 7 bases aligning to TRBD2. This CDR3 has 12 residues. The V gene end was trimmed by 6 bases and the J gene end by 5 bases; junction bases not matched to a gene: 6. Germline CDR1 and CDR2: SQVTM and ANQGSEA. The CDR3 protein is CSVQLGGETQYF. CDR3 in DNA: TGCAGCGTACAACTGGGGGGGGAGACCCAGTACTTC.

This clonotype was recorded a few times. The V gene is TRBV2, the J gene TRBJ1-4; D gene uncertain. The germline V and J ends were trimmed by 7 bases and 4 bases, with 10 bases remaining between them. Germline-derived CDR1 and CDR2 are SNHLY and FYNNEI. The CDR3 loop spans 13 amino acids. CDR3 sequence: CASISGINEKLFF. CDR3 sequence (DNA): TGTGCCAGCATTTCCGGTATTAATGAAAAACTGTTTTTT.

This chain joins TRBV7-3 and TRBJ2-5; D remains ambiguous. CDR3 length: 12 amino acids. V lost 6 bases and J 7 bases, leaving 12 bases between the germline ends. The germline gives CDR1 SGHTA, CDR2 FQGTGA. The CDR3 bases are TGTGCCAGCAGTTCATTGGGCGGGACCCAGTACTTC. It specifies CASSSLGGTQYF.

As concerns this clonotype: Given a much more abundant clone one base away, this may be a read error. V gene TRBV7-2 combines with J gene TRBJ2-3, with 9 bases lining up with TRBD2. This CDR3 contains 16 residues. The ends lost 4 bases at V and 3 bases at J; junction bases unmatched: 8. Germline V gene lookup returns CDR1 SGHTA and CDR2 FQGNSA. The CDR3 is CASSSARLAATDTQYF. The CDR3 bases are TGTGCCAGCAGCTCCGCCAGACTAGCGGCAACAGATACGCAGTATTTT.

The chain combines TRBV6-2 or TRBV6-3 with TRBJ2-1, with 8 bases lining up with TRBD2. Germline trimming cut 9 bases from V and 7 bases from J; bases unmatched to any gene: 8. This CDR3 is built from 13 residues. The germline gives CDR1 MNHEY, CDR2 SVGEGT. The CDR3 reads CASRGGGDNEQFF. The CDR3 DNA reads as TGTGCCAGTCGGGGGGGGGGGGATAATGAGCAGTTCTTC.

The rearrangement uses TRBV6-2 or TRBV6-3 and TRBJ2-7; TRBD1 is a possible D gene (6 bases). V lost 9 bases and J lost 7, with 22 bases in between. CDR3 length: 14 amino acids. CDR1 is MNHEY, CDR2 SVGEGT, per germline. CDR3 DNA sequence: TGTGCCAGTTATTCCGTATTAGGGACAACGGAGCAGTACTTC. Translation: CASYSVLGTTEQYF.

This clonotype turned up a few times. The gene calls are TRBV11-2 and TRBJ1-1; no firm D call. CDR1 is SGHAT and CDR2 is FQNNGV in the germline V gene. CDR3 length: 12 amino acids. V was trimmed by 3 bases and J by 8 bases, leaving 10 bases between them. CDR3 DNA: TGTGCCAGCAGCTTGCGAACCCCCGAAGCTTTCTTT. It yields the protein CASSLRTPEAFF.

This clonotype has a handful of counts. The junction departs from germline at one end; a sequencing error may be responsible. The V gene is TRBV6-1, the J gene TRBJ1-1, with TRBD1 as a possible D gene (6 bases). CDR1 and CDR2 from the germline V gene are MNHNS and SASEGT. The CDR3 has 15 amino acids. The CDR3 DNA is TGTGCCAGCAGTTCCGTAACAGGGCCCGTCACTGAAGCTTTTTTT. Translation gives CASSSVTGPVTEAFF.

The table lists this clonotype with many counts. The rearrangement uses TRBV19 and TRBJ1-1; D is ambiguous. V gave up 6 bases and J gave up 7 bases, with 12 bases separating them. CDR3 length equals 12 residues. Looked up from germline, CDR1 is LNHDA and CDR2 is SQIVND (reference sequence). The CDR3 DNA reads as TGTGCCAGTAGAGGTGATCTATTTGAAGCTTTCTTT. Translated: CASRGDLFEAFF.

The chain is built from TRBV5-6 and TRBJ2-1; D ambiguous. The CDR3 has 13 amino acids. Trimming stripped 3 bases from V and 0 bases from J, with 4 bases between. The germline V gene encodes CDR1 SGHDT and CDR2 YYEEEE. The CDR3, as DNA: TGTGCCAGCAGCTACCGCTCCTACAATGAGCAGTTCTTC. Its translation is CASSYRSYNEQFF.

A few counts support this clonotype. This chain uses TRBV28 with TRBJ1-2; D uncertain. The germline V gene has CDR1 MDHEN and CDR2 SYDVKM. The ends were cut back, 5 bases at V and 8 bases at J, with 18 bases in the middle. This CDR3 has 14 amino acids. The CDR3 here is CASSPPGDLQGYTF. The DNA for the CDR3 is TGTGCCAGCAGTCCCCCGGGCGACCTGCAAGGCTACACCTTC.